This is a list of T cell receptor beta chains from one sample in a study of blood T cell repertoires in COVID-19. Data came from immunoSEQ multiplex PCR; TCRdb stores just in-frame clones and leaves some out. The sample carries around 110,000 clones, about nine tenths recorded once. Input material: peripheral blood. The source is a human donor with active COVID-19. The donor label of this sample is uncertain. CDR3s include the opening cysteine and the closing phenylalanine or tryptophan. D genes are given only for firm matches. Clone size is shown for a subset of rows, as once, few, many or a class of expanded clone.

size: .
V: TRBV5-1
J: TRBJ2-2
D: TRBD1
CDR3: CASRVQGQRGTGELFF
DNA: TGCGCCAGCAGGGTACAGGGGCAAAGGGGCACCGGGGAGCTGTTTTTT

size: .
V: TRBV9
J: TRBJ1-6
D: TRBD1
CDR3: CASSTTGYSPLHF
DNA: TGTGCCAGCAGCACGACAGGGTACTCACCCCTCCACTTT

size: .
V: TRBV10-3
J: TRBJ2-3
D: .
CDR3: CAIREGLATDTQYF
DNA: TGTGCCATCAGGGAGGGTCTGGCTACAGATACGCAGTATTTT

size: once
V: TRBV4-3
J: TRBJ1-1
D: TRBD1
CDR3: CASSQLSRQGNPEAFF
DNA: TGCGCCAGCAGCCAACTCTCCAGACAGGGGAACCCTGAAGCTTTCTTT

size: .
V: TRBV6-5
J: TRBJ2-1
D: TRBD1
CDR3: CASSSTGTYYNEQFF
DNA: TGTGCCAGCAGTTCGACAGGGACCTATTACAATGAGCAGTTCTTC

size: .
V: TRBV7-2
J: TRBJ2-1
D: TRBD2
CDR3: CASSLGGSGGAGNEQFF
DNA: TGTGCCAGCAGCTTAGGAGGGAGCGGGGGGGCCGGCAATGAGCAGTTCTTC

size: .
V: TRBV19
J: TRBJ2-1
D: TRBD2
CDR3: CASRSSGGLSYNEQFF
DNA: TGTGCCAGTAGAAGTAGCGGGGGCCTCTCCTACAATGAGCAGTTCTTC

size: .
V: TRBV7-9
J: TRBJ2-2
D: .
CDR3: CASSLAMGAGELFF
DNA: TGTGCCAGCAGCTTAGCTATGGGCGCCGGGGAGCTGTTTTTT

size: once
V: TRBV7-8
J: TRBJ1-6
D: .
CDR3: CASSLGAGGYSPLHF
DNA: TGTGCCAGCAGCTTAGGCGCGGGAGGTTATTCACCCCTCCACTTT

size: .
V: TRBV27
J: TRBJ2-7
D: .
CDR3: CASSLYSSSYEQYF
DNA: TGTGCCAGCAGTCTGTACTCGAGCTCCTACGAGCAGTACTTC

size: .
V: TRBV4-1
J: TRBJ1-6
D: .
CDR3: CASSPQMGHPANSPLHF
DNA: TGCGCCAGCAGCCCTCAAATGGGACATCCAGCTAATTCACCCCTCCACTTT

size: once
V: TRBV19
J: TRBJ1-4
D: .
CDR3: CASSIGRTLTNEKLFF
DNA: TGTGCCAGTAGTATTGGCAGAACCTTAACTAATGAAAAACTGTTTTTT

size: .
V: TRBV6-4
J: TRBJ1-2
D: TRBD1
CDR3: CASSSGTGGADGYTF
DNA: TGTGCCAGCAGCTCCGGGACAGGGGGCGCCGATGGCTACACCTTC

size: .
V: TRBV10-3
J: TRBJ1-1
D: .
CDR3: CAISLRQDNTEAFF
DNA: TGTGCCATCAGTCTTCGACAAGATAACACTGAAGCTTTCTTT

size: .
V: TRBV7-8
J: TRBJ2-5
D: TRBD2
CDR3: CASSLGTSGGAETQYF
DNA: TGTGCCAGCAGCTTAGGAACTAGCGGGGGGGCAGAGACCCAGTACTTC

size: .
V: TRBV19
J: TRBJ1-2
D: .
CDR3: CASRPAATNYGYTF
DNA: TGTGCCAGCCGCCCGGCGGCTACTAACTATGGCTACACCTTC

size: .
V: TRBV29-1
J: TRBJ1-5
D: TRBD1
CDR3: CSARTGGNQPQHF
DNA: TGCAGCGCCCGGACAGGCGGCAATCAGCCCCAGCATTTT

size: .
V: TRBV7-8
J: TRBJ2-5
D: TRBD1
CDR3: CASSLTGKPGETQYF
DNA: TGTGCCAGCAGCTTGACAGGGAAGCCGGGGGAGACCCAGTACTTC

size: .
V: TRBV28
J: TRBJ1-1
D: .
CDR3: CASSQDSEAFF
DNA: TGTGCCAGCAGTCAAGACAGTGAAGCTTTCTTT

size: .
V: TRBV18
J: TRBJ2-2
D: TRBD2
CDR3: CASSLVGTSGANTGELFF
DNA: TGTGCCAGCTCACTGGTCGGGACTAGCGGGGCGAACACCGGGGAGCTGTTTTTT

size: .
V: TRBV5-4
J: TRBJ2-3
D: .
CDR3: CASSLVREIDTQYF
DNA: TGTGCCAGCAGCTTGGTGCGGGAAATAGATACGCAGTATTTT

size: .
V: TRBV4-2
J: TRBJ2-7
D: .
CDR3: CASSQDPARGAGYEQYF
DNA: TGTGCCAGCAGCCAAGACCCCGCCCGGGGGGCCGGGTACGAGCAGTACTTC

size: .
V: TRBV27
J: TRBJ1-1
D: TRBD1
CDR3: CASSPLRTGMDAFF
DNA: TGTGCCAGCAGTCCCCTCCGGACAGGCATGGACGCTTTCTTT

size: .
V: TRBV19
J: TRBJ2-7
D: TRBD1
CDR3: CASSIGQGSSYEQYF
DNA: TGTGCCAGTAGTATTGGACAGGGAAGCTCCTACGAGCAGTACTTC

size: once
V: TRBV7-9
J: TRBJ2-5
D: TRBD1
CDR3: CASSYGQGEETQYF
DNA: TGTGCCAGCAGCTACGGACAGGGGGAAGAGACCCAGTACTTC

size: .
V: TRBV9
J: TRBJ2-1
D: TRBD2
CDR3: CATKGLGLAEYNEQFF
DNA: TGTGCCACCAAAGGGCTGGGACTAGCGGAATACAATGAGCAGTTCTTC

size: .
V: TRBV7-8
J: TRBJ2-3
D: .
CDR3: CASSLGARGTDTQYF
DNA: TGTGCCAGCAGCTTAGGGGCGCGAGGCACAGATACGCAGTATTTT

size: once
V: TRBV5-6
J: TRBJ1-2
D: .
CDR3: CASSRDRMRYTF
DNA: TGTGCCAGCAGCCGCGACAGGATGCGCTACACCTTC

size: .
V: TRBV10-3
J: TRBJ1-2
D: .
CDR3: CAIRGGGYGYTF
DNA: TGTGCCATCAGGGGGGGTGGCTATGGCTACACCTTC

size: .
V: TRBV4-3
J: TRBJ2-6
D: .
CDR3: CASSQARGSGANVLTF
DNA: TGCGCCAGCAGCCAAGCGCGAGGTTCTGGGGCCAACGTCCTGACTTTC

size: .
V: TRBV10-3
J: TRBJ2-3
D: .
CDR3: CAISESGDGADTQYF
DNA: TGTGCCATCAGTGAATCGGGGGACGGAGCAGATACGCAGTATTTT

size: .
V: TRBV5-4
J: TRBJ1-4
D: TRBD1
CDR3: CASSLESGGREKLFF
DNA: TGTGCCAGCAGCTTGGAGTCAGGGGGTCGGGAAAAACTGTTTTTT

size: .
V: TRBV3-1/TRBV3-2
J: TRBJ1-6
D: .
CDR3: CASSQAHSGGAPIHSYNSPLHF
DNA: TGTGCCAGCAGCCAAGCCCATTCCGGGGGGGCCCCAATTCATTCATATAATTCACCCCTCCACTTT

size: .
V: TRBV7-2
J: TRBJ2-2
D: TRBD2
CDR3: CASSKGTSGFSNGELFF
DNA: TGTGCCAGCAGCAAGGGGACTAGCGGGTTTTCAAACGGGGAGCTGTTTTTT

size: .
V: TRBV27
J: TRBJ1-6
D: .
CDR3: CASRPNGNSPLHF
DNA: TGTGCCAGCAGACCTAACGGGAATTCACCCCTCCACTTT

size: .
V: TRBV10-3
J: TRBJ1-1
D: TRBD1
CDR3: CAISELPGQAGSAEAFF
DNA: TGTGCCATCAGTGAACTTCCGGGACAGGCGGGTTCGGCTGAAGCTTTCTTT

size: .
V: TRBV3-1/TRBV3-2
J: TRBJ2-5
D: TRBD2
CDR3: CASSRPGRQTQYF
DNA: TGTGCCAGCAGCCGTCCCGGGAGGCAGACCCAGTACTTC

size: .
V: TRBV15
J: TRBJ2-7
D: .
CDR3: CATSFGTNYEQYF
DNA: TGTGCCACCAGCTTCGGGACAAACTACGAGCAGTACTTC

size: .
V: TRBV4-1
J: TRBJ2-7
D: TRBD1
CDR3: CASSHPRDSSYEQYF
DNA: TGCGCCAGCAGCCATCCCCGGGACAGTTCCTACGAGCAGTACTTC

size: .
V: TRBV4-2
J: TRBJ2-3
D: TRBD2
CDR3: CASSKTGLAGGVVQPDTQYF
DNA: TGTGCCAGCAGCAAAACGGGACTAGCGGGGGGAGTCGTCCAACCAGATACGCAGTATTTT

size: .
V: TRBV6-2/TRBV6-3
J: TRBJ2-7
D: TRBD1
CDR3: CASSRSRRQGYEQYF
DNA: TGTGCCAGCAGTCGATCACGGCGACAGGGGTACGAGCAGTACTTC

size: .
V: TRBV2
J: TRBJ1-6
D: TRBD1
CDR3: CASSVGTGGRNSPLHF
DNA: TGTGCCAGCAGTGTCGGGACAGGGGGGAGGAATTCACCCCTCCACTTT

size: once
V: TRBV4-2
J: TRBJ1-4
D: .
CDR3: CASSQDPNRGEELYHEKLFF
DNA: TGTGCCAGCAGCCAAGACCCGAACCGCGGGGAGGAGCTCTACCATGAAAAACTGTTTTTT

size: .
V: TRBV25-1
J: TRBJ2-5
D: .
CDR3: CASSGVGAGTQYF
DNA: TGTGCCAGCAGTGGGGTGGGGGCAGGGACCCAGTACTTC

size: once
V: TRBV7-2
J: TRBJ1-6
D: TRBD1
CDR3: CASSSPQTGRGSPLHF
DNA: TGTGCCAGCAGCTCACCACAGACAGGGCGGGGATCACCCCTCCACTTT

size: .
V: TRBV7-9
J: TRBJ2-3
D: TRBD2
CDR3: CASSLLSGGSTDTQYF
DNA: TGTGCCAGCAGCTTACTTAGCGGGGGAAGCACAGATACGCAGTATTTT

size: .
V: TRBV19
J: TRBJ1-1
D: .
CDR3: CASNGGMVGEAFF
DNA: TGTGCCAGTAACGGGGGAATGGTGGGTGAAGCTTTCTTT

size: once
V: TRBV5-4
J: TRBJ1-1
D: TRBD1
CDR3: CASSLDPTGTDTEAFF
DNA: TGTGCCAGCAGCTTGGATCCGACAGGGACCGACACTGAAGCTTTCTTT

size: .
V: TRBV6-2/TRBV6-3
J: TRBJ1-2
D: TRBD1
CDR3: CASSYRPGQGSGYTF
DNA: TGTGCCAGCAGTTACAGACCGGGACAGGGGAGTGGCTACACCTTC

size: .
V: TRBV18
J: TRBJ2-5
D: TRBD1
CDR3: CASSPQQGVETQYF
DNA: TGTGCCAGCTCACCACAACAGGGGGTTGAGACCCAGTACTTC

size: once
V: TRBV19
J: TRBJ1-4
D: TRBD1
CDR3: CASSNRGRDEKLFF
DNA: TGTGCCAGTAGTAACAGGGGGCGCGATGAAAAACTGTTTTTT

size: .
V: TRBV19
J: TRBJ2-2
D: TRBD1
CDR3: CASSRLRTGGANTGELFF
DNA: TGTGCCAGTAGTAGGCTCCGAACAGGGGGCGCGAACACCGGGGAGCTGTTTTTT

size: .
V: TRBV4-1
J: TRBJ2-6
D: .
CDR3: CASREAGSGANVLTF
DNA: TGCGCCAGCAGGGAGGCAGGCTCTGGGGCCAACGTCCTGACTTTC